This T cell receptor beta chain was obtained from a study of identical twins. General study results and limits: Rather than following the same donors, the conclusions depended on cross-sectional statistical analysis.

This clonotype has at least ten counts. Antigen: not known. The V gene's germline CDR1 is MNHNS and CDR2 SASEGT. CDR3 length equals 15 residues. Unmatched junction bases numbered 11, after V lost 6 bases and J lost 6 bases. MiXCR, applied by TCRdb to the 5' RACE reads, yields one record per CDR3 protein. The sample includes hundreds of thousands of distinct CDR3 sequences, 15% to 20% of them seen just once. These sequences were also reported in another study, on T cells expressing NK-cell markers. That source adds: Several of the experiments relied on an anti-gamma-delta TCR antibody so that only alpha-beta TCR T cells were sorted.

Source material: PBMCs. The receptor comes from a woman aged 18-35 years in good health. The V gene is TRBV6-1, the J gene TRBJ1-5, with 7 nucleotides matching TRBD1. The CDR3 protein is CASSDIPRQGQPQHF. The CDR3 DNA is TGTGCCAGCAGCGACATCCCCCGACAGGGTCAGCCCCAGCATTTT.